This section outlines one T cell receptor (beta chain) sequence together with its context. CDR1 is MNHEY and CDR2 is SVGAGI in the germline V gene. This CDR3 contains 13 residues. V lost 5 bases and J 9 bases, leaving 14 bases between the germline ends. The sample is drawn from a study of neoadjuvant anti-PD-1 for oral cavity cancer. Study background: Patients without progression received a fourth nivolumab dose around day 43, then surgical resection on days 50-56.

Here immunoSEQ multiplex PCR was the method, and the copy in TCRdb shows in-frame clones only, minus some. This table holds 15,000 or so clones, less than 80% found once. V is TRBV6-5 and J is TRBJ2-4; D uncertain. The sequenced sample was PBMCs, obtained before nivolumab (anti-PD-1) treatment. The TCR was taken from a person between 40 and 79 years old with oral cavity squamous cell carcinoma. The CDR3 sequence is CASSVSPVGIQYF. The DNA of the CDR3 is TGTGCCAGCAGTGTCTCCCCGGTGGGCATTCAGTACTTC.